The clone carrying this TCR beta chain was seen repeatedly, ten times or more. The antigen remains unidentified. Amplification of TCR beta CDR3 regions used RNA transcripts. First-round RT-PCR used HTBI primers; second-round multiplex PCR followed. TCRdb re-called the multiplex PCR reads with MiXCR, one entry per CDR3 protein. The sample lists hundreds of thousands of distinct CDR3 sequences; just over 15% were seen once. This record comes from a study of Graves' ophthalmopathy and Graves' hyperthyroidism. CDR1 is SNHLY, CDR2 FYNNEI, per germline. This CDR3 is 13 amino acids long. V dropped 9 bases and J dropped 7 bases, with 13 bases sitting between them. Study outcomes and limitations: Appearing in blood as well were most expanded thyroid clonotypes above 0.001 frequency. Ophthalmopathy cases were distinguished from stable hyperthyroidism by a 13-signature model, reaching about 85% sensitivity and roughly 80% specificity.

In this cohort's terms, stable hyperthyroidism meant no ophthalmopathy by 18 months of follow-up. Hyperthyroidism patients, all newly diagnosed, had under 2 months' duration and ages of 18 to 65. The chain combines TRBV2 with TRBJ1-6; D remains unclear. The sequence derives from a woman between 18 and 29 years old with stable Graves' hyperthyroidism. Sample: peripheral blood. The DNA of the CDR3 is TGTGCCAGTTCATTTGACCTGAATTCACCCCTCCACTTT. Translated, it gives CASSFDLNSPLHF. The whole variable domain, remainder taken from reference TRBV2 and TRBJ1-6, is EPEVTQTPSHQVTQMGQEVILRCVPISNHLYFYWYRQILGQKVEFLVSFYNNEISEKSEIFDDQFSVERPDGSNFTLKIRSTKLEDSAMYFCASSFDLNSPLHFGNGTRLTVT.